The following is a T cell receptor beta chain sequence with its context. Its recognized antigen is unknown. Nothing much larger sits one base from this clone, and base qualities are not available. This sample was included in a study of blood T cell repertoires in COVID-19 (dated by TCRdb to 2018 to 2020). In the study overall: Samples covering the acute and convalescent phases of COVID-19 were provided by collaborators in the United States, Italy and Spain. The material from the prospective study consisted of cDNA or gDNA derived from T cells, B-cell-depleted T cells, or PBMCs. The dataset comprised deeply sampled blood TCRbeta repertoires from subjects exposed to, actively infected with, or recovered from COVID-19. The repertoires were released in a freely available public database meant as a resource for research on the immune response to SARS-CoV-2. The samples were drawn from the first 160 participants of the ongoing ImmuneRACE study and from 1,200 or so subjects provided by 6 global collaborators. Nearly every sample came with metadata listing a de-identified subject ID, COVID-19 status, age in years and sex. Where available, HLA class I and class II types were obtained from metadata supplied by the sample provider rather than from assay-based typing.

TCRbeta CDR3 regions were amplified from genomic DNA by means of the immunoSEQ Assay, a bias-controlled multiplex PCR. As for the authors' bioinformatics: The number of nucleated cells in each sample was estimated by amplification of reference gene primers within the assay. To quantify the absolute abundance of each unique TCRbeta CDR3 rearrangement, sequence reads were collapsed and filtered. For each sample, productive Simpson clonality was calculated as the square root of Simpson's diversity index over productive rearrangements. TCRdb carries this immuneACCESS record with in-frame sequences only. Its versions omit some clonotypes, under half of them owing to an unresolved V gene in the studies checked, with the rest unexplained. V and J calls plus clone size are reproduced from that table; the DNA served to infer D and trimming. In all, the sample holds 210,000 or so clones, and about 91% of those were seen once. The ten largest clones represent around 1.2% of the sample.

Summary of the overall study and its limitations: How much clinical and demographic metadata was included differed by source and by participant, and the metadata was provided uncurated.

Whole blood was collected in K2EDTA tubes by collaborating institutions according to the institutions' own protocols. For TCRbeta analysis, collaborators shipped samples as frozen whole blood, isolated PBMCs, or DNA extracted from either of those sample types. Relative to germline, V is 11 bases shorter and J is 1 base shorter, with 18 bases between their ends. Reading from cysteine to phenylalanine, the CDR3 counts 14 amino acids. The retained sequence is limited to the CDR3, 42 bases, with the frame set at the first base. Reading the germline V gene gives CDR1 SGHVS and CDR2 FNYEAQ. The rearrangement combines TRBV7-6 with TRBJ2-7; the D gene identity is not certain. What was sequenced was peripheral blood. The source is a man aged 25-45 years with acute or convalescent COVID-19. This receptor has the CDR3 CASGESPASYEQYF. The nucleotides read TGTGCCTCCGGAGAGAGCCCCGCGTCCTACGAGCAGTACTTC.